The clone carrying this TCR beta chain was seen just once. The data are from a study of technical replicates of blood from several donors. V dropped 7 bases and J dropped 4 bases, with 13 bases sitting between them. Germline V gene lookup returns CDR1 SEHNR and CDR2 FQNEAQ (reference sequence). CDR3 length: 13 amino acids. The method was immunoSEQ multiplex PCR; TCRdb's version includes in-frame clones alone and lacks a portion of them. The sample contains tens of thousands of clones, 75% to 90% of which appear only once. This rearrangement joins TRBV7-9 to TRBJ2-5, with a possible D match to TRBD1 (6 bases). The specimen sequenced was T cells isolated from PBMCs. This clonotype was obtained from a human donor in good health. The CDR3 is CASTRGHIETQYF. CDR3 DNA: TGTGCCAGCACTCGGGGACATATAGAGACCCAGTACTTC.